One sample yielded the 8 T cell receptor beta chains listed below, sequenced in a study of blood T cell repertoires in COVID-19 (dated by TCRdb to 2018 to 2021). The method was the immunoSEQ multiplex PCR assay. The clones in this table, taken by TCRdb from immuneACCESS, are in-frame only. Not every clone is retained; where verified, under half of the shortfall comes from an unresolved V gene, and the cause of the rest is unknown. The sample table shows nearly 80,000 clones, and around 84% are seen once. The ten biggest clones cover approximately 33% of the sample. Sequenced: peripheral blood. Every receptor here comes from a woman in her seventies with acute or convalescent COVID-19.

The rearrangement joins TRBV5-1 to TRBJ1-2; 7 nucleotides align to TRBD1. Trimming at V came to 4 bases and at J to 5 bases, leaving 17 bases not matched to a gene. The CDR3 spans 17 residues. Germline values: CDR1 SGHRS, CDR2 YFSETQ. CDR3 sequence (DNA): TGCGCCAGCAGCCCGGAGGTACAGGGGATCTCAAATTATGGCTACACCTTC. This codes for CASSPEVQGISNYGYTF. Together with reference TRBV5-1 and TRBJ1-2, the CDR3 gives the full variable domain: KAGVTQTPRYLIKTRGQQVTLSCSPISGHRSVSWYQQTPGQGLQFLFEYFSETQRNKGNFPGRFSGRQFSNSRSEMNVSTLELGDSALYLCASSPEVQGISNYGYTFGSGTRLTVV.

The rearrangement uses TRBV11-2 and TRBJ2-1, with D uncertain. Deletions cut 0 bases from V and 6 bases from J, with 9 bases between. CDR1 and CDR2 from the germline V gene are SGHAT and FQNNGV. The CDR3 length is 14 residues. CDR3 in amino acids: CASSLDRNGNEQFF. The CDR3 nucleotides read TGTGCCAGCAGCTTAGATAGAAACGGCAATGAGCAGTTCTTC.

This clone has only one observation. The chain has TRBV5-1 and TRBJ2-5, with 9 bases aligning to TRBD2. Germline V CDR1 and CDR2: SGHRS, YFSETQ. The CDR3 is made up of 16 amino acids. Trimming at V came to 3 bases and at J to 4 bases, leaving 10 bases not matched to a gene. The CDR3 DNA sequence: TGCGCCAGCAGCTCCAGAGTAGCGGGAGTGGGAGAGACCCAGTACTTC. Amino acids: CASSSRVAGVGETQYF. Supplemented by reference TRBV5-1 and TRBJ2-5, the full variable domain reads KAGVTQTPRYLIKTRGQQVTLSCSPISGHRSVSWYQQTPGQGLQFLFEYFSETQRNKGNFPGRFSGRQFSNSRSEMNVSTLELGDSALYLCASSSRVAGVGETQYFGPGTRLLVL.

This chain joins TRBV7-9 and TRBJ2-1; 7 positions match TRBD2. The CDR3 contains 19 residues. Per the germline V gene, CDR1 is SEHNR and CDR2 is FQNEAQ (reference sequence). V gave up 5 bases and J gave up 8 bases; unmatched junction bases: 24. The CDR3 loop reads CASSIPLSLAGVRRDEQFF. The CDR3 region has the DNA TGTGCCAGCAGCATACCACTATCGCTGGCGGGAGTAAGGAGGGATGAGCAGTTCTTC. Variable domain in full (rest from reference TRBV7-9 and TRBJ2-1): DTGVSQNPRHKITKRGQNVTFRCDPISEHNRLYWYRQTLGQGPEFLTYFQNEAQLEKSRLLSDRFSAERPKGSFSTLEIQRTEQGDSAMYLCASSIPLSLAGVRRDEQFFGPGTRLTVL.

V usage is TRBV5-1 and J usage is TRBJ1-1; tentatively, D is TRBD1 (5 bases). Per the germline V gene, CDR1 is SGHRS and CDR2 is YFSETQ. The CDR3 spans 14 residues. V was shortened by 4 bases and J by 1 base, with 11 bases between the two germline ends. As DNA, the CDR3 is TGCGCCAGCAGCACAACAGGACAGAACACTGAAGCTTTCTTT. Its protein is CASSTTGQNTEAFF.

The J gene is TRBJ2-1, the V gene TRBV5-1; 8 nucleotides align to TRBD1. Trimming at V came to 6 bases and at J to 3 bases, leaving 8 bases not matched to a gene. Germline CDR1 is SGHRS and CDR2 is YFSETQ. The CDR3 extends over 15 amino acids. CDR3 sequence (DNA): TGCGCCAGCAACTCCGGGACAGGCGTCTACAATGAGCAGTTCTTC. This sequence encodes CASNSGTGVYNEQFF.

This clone was seen only a few times. The genes are TRBV5-1 and TRBJ1-5, with 8 bases lining up with TRBD1. In germline, CDR1 is SGHRS, CDR2 YFSETQ. V gave up 3 bases and J gave up 2 bases; unmatched junction bases: 1. There are 14 residues in the CDR3. CDR3 region: CASSSGGGNQPQHF. In nucleotides, the CDR3 is TGCGCCAGCAGCTCAGGGGGCGGCAATCAGCCCCAGCATTTT.

The chain uses TRBV5-6 and TRBJ2-1; TRBD2 matches 9 bases. Per the germline V gene, CDR1 is SGHDT and CDR2 is YYEEEE. The CDR3 length is 16 residues. V shed 2 bases and J 2 bases; nucleotides not matched to a gene: 5. Here the CDR3 DNA reads TGTGCCAGCAGCTTTCTGACTAGCGGTACCTACAATGAGCAGTTCTTC. Encoded protein: CASSFLTSGTYNEQFF.